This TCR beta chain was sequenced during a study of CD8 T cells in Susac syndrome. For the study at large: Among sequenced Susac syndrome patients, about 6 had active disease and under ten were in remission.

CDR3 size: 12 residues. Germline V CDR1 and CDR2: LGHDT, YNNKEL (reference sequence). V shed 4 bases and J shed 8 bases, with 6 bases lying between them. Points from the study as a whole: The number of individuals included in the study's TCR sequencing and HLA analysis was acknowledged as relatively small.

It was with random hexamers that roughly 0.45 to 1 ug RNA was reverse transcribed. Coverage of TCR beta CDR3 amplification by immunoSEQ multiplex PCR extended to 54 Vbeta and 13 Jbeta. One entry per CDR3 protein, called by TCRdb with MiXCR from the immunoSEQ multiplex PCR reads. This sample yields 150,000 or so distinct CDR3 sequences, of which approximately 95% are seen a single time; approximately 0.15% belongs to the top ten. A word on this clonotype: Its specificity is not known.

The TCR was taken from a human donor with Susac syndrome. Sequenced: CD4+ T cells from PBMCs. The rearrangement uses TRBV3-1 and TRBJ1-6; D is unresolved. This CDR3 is CASSLADSPLHF. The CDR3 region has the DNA TGTGCCAGCAGCCTTGCGGATTCACCCCTCCACTTT.